Below, one T cell receptor beta chain is given with its context. J lost 8 bases, V lost 4 bases, and 12 bases had no gene match. The CDR3 totals 16 residues. CDR1 is SGHVS and CDR2 is FQNEAQ in the germline V gene. The source of the sample is a study of blood T cell repertoires in COVID-19. Some clones are missing from TCRdb's copy, which holds only in-frame ones; the method was immunoSEQ multiplex PCR. The table lists 350,000 or so clones, over 85% of them singletons, with around 4% in the top ten. The chain recombines TRBV7-8 with TRBJ1-2, with 11 bases identical to TRBD1. This TCR derives from a woman aged 60-75 years with COVID-19, enrolled during active disease. Sequencing was done on a sample of peripheral blood. In DNA, the CDR3 is TGTGCCAGCAGCTGGAATCCTCCGGGACAGGGGGACGGCTACACCTTC. Translation: CASSWNPPGQGDGYTF.